This entry describes one T cell receptor beta chain. The clone's antigen remains unknown. The read comes to an end 3 residues before the CDR3 does, leaving the germline J gene to fill in the end. The CDR3 has 15 amino acids, counting the end cysteine and phenylalanine. The DNA has 36 bases, all within the CDR3, and is read from base 1. Clipping removes 3 bases from V and 9 bases from J, with 8 as the unmatched junction base count. CDR1 and CDR2 (LNHDA, SQIVND) derive from the germline V gene (reference sequence). These data come from a study of T cells in women clearing cervical HPV infection (dated by TCRdb to 2016 to 2018). For the study in its entirety: Cases were 25 women with histologically confirmed HPV16-related CIN3 or worse, including a couple of invasive cancers. The controls were 25 or so women whose single incident HPV16 infection cleared within 12 months with no development of precancer or cancer. Blood from cases was collected at the visit at which the lesion was first identified, whereas blood from controls was collected once infection was no longer detected. For cases, the median interval between lesion detection and blood sampling was about 150 days, with an interquartile range of roughly 90 to 200 days. Since HLA typing was available for only a few women, HLA type could not be ruled out as a confounder. The exploratory proof-of-principle case-control study was nested within the Guanacaste HPV Natural History Study in Costa Rica and compared TCR repertoires across cervical HPV16 outcomes. Cases and controls were matched on year of sample collection and on age within five years. Cases had a median age of about 34 years compared with 38 for controls, and baseline characteristics showed no significant differences between the groups. The parent cohort enrolled some 10,000 women aged 18 or older in Guanacaste, Costa Rica, during about 1993 to 1994 and followed them for about 7 years. Five blinded duplicates per group were added as quality controls, giving around 60 samples: some 50 participants and 10 replicates.

TCR beta CDR3 regions were amplified by multiplex PCR using the immunoSEQ assay from an average of approximately 1,200 ng genomic DNA per sample. To correct primer bias, the assay used a complete synthetic TCR repertoire to set an amplification baseline. The amplicons were sequenced using the Illumina platform. Under the source paper's analysis protocol: Sequences were error-corrected by clustering with frequency ratios and a modified nearest-neighbor algorithm, then analyzed in the immunoSEQ Analyzer with IMGT gene definitions. At each rarefaction depth, TCR richness and evenness were averaged across 20 rarefaction repeats, and any sample with fewer sequences than the depth was left out. Wilcoxon rank sum tests with FDR correction were used to compare V, D and J gene relative abundances between the groups. Blinded duplicates gave an intraclass correlation of around 96% for TCR richness and an average of roughly 76% across 66 gene segments. The table comes from immuneACCESS by way of TCRdb, which keeps in-frame sequences with V and J called. Part of the clones is missing from these tables; in studies checked, under half for an unresolved V gene and the rest for unknown reasons. The DNA gave D and trimming, while V, J and clone size come from that table. The sample table records roughly 49,000 clones. The top ten constitute 0.95% to 1% of the sample.

Every participant had a single incident cervical HPV16 infection, and women with prevalent HPV16 infections were excluded. Cervical HPV DNA was detected by MY09/MY11 PCR and genotyped by dot-blot hybridization. Approximately 15 mL of heparinized blood were centrifuged, and the buffy coat was aliquoted, frozen at -30°C, then stored at -80°C. QIAGEN kits were used to extract genomic DNA from buffy coat specimens. General study outcomes and caveats: Because the number of T cells per sample was unknown, the richness differences could reflect varying T-cell content rather than repertoire biology. TCR repertoire richness was significantly higher in CIN3+ cases than in controls across sequencing depths, while evenness did not differ. Cases were distinguished from controls with an estimated AUC of around 0.85 by random forest classifiers combining richness and V gene abundances. Lower TRBV6-7 relative abundance was observed in cases than in controls (roughly 0.12% versus 0.15%; Bonferroni P = 0.0008). The cross-sectional design could not show whether the associations came before the infection or were a result of it, and neither effector/memory subsets nor HPV-specific T cells were isolated.

Recombination linked TRBV19 to TRBJ2-1, with 10 bases matching TRBD1. The sequenced sample consisted of blood buffy coat. This TCR was recovered from a woman between 18 and 75 years old with a cervical HPV16 infection that either progressed to CIN3+ or cleared (not recorded which). Here the CDR3 is given as CASSMGTGAWAEQFF. The CDR3 bases that were read are TGTGCCAGTAGTATGGGGACAGGGGCCTGGGCTGAG.